This passage covers 17 T cell receptor beta chains from one sample sequenced in a study of blood T cell repertoires in COVID-19. The repertoire was sequenced with immunoSEQ multiplex PCR; TCRdb's copy has only in-frame clones and lacks some. The table records about 170,000 clones, about 85% of them present only once. The sequencing sample was made of peripheral blood. The receptors come from a woman of 80 years or more in a cohort sampled during active or convalescent COVID-19.

The V and J genes are TRBV24-1 and TRBJ2-1; 9 bases match TRBD1. V was pared by 5 bases and J by 7 bases, with 8 bases of the junction left unmatched. From germline, CDR1 is KGHDR and CDR2 SFDVKD. The CDR3 is 15 amino acids. The CDR3 reads CATSAVRTGVNEQFF. For the CDR3, the DNA is TGTGCCACCAGTGCAGTCCGGACAGGGGTTAATGAGCAGTTCTTC.

The chain carries TRBV6-5 and TRBJ1-1; a weak D match, TRBD1 (5 bases). The germline V gene has CDR1 MNHEY and CDR2 SVGAGI. The CDR3 extends over 13 amino acids. Between the trimmed V and J ends, which lost 7 bases and 4 bases, there was a span of 13 bases. The DNA of the CDR3 is TGTGCCAGCACCTCCCTTAGGGGCACTGAAGCTTTCTTT. This sequence encodes CASTSLRGTEAFF.

The rearrangement uses TRBV6-1 and TRBJ1-1, with D maybe TRBD1 (6 bases). This CDR3 region has 13 residues. V lost 3 bases and J lost 3, with 8 bases in between. The germline CDR1 and CDR2 sequences are MNHNS and SASEGT. CDR3 nucleotides: TGTGCCAGCAGTGACAAGGGGGACACTGAAGCTTTCTTT. This translates into CASSDKGDTEAFF.

This rearrangement joins TRBV30 to TRBJ1-2; D might be TRBD1 (6 bases). The germline V gene has CDR1 GTSNPN and CDR2 SVGIG (reference sequence). V was clipped by 4 bases and J by 2 bases, with 8 bases between them. The CDR3 has 12 amino acids. The CDR3 region has the DNA TGTGCCTGGATACAGGGAAACTATGGCTACACCTTC. Protein: CAWIQGNYGYTF.

This clone appeared a single time. The chain links TRBV3-1 (or the pseudogene TRBV3-2) to TRBJ1-2; the match to TRBD1 covers 8 bases. Trimming took 3 bases from V and 3 from J; bases not matched to a gene: 9. The CDR3 extends over 16 amino acids. Germline loops: CDR1 LGHDT, CDR2 YNNKEL (reference sequence). The CDR3 loop is CASSQTSTGVYYGYTF. DNA of the CDR3: TGTGCCAGCAGCCAGACCTCGACAGGGGTTTACTATGGCTACACCTTC.

The CDR3 DNA sequence: TGTGCCAGCAGCGAACCCGGTAGCGGGGGGGCCCAAGATACGCAGTATTTT. Its translation is CASSEPGSGGAQDTQYF. The V gene is TRBV5-6, the J gene TRBJ2-3; 11 nucleotides line up with TRBD2. Germline trimming cut 4 bases from V and 5 bases from J; bases unmatched to any gene: 12. Germline V CDR1 and CDR2: SGHDT, YYEEEE. This CDR3 has 17 residues.

This chain joins TRBV11-3 and TRBJ2-1; weak D call: TRBD2 (5 bases). Germline CDR1 is SGHNT and CDR2 is YENEEA. V dropped 1 base and J dropped 6 bases, with 13 bases sitting between them. This CDR3 has 15 residues. The CDR3 DNA reads as TGTGCCAGCAGCTTAGCACGGGGTTGGGGCAATGAGCAGTTCTTC. Amino acid sequence: CASSLARGWGNEQFF.

The chain has TRBV27 and TRBJ2-3; 10 bases agree with TRBD2. The trim removed 1 base at V and 6 bases at J, leaving 7 bases unmatched. The CDR3 sequence is 16 residues long. Germline CDR1 reads MNHEY; CDR2 reads SMNVEV (reference sequence). DNA of the CDR3: TGTGCCAGCAGTTTATTGGCTAGCGGGAGCGGCGATACGCAGTATTTT. Its protein product is CASSLLASGSGDTQYF.

The chain couples TRBV7-9 to TRBJ2-1; TRBD2 matches 7 bases. The CDR3 contains 16 residues. The germline V gene encodes CDR1 SEHNR and CDR2 FQNEAQ (reference sequence). The V and J ends lost 5 bases and 8 bases, in that order; junction bases with no gene match: 15. The CDR3 DNA is TGTGCCAGCAGCAGAAGGTCGGGAGGCCCACGTGATGAGCAGTTCTTC. It is translated as CASSRRSGGPRDEQFF.

This clone was detected a few times. The CDR3 DNA is TGTGCCAGCAGCTCCCAACAGGGGGGGGATGAGCAGTTCTTC. Amino acid sequence: CASSSQQGGDEQFF. The chain joins TRBV9 to TRBJ2-1; D is perhaps TRBD1 (8 bases). The V gene lost 4 bases and the J gene lost 8 bases, with 16 bases spanning the gap. The CDR3 length is 14 residues. Germline lookup yields CDR1 SGDLS and CDR2 YYNGEE.

The V gene is TRBV11-2, the J gene TRBJ1-2, with 11 bases aligning to TRBD1. The CDR3 is 15 amino acids. From germline, CDR1 is SGHAT and CDR2 FQNNGV. The trim removed 4 bases at V and 0 bases at J, leaving 1 base unmatched. In nucleotides, the CDR3 is TGTGCCAGCAGCTCGGGACAGGGGGCTAACTATGGCTACACCTTC. Translating it yields CASSSGQGANYGYTF.

The rearrangement links TRBV3-1 (or the pseudogene TRBV3-2) to TRBJ2-3; 11 nucleotides agree with TRBD2. Germline trimming cut 3 bases from V and 2 bases from J; bases unmatched to any gene: 7. Germline V lookup: CDR1 LGHDT, CDR2 YNNKEL (reference sequence). This CDR3 is built from 17 residues. CDR3 region: CASSHDRLAGITDTQYF. The DNA for the CDR3 is TGTGCCAGCAGCCACGACCGACTAGCGGGGATCACAGATACGCAGTATTTT.

The chain joins TRBV6-1 to TRBJ2-6; maybe TRBD1 (6 bases). The CDR3 loop spans 19 amino acids. Germline CDR1 reads MNHNS; CDR2 reads SASEGT. V lost 2 bases and J lost 0, with 17 bases in between. In DNA, the CDR3 is TGTGCCAGCAGTGAAATTGAGACAGGTTTCCGCTCTGGGGCCAACGTCCTGACTTTC. Protein: CASSEIETGFRSGANVLTF.

This clone has only one observation. As DNA, the CDR3 is TGTGCCAGCAGCTTAAACAGGGGAGGCTACGAGCAGTACTTC. This gives the protein CASSLNRGGYEQYF. This sequence joins TRBV11-3 and TRBJ2-7; possible D gene TRBD1, 7 bases. Germline lookup yields CDR1 SGHNT and CDR2 YENEEA. This CDR3 has 14 residues. Deletions cut 2 bases from V and 3 bases from J, with 11 bases between.

The chain couples TRBV5-1 to TRBJ2-5; D is unresolved. Deletions cut 0 bases from V and 1 base from J, with 7 bases between. The CDR3 covers 14 residues. Germline loops: CDR1 SGHRS, CDR2 YFSETQ. CDR3 region: CASSLVRFQETQYF. The CDR3 nucleotides read TGCGCCAGCAGCTTGGTACGGTTCCAAGAGACCCAGTACTTC.

This chain links TRBV30 with TRBJ2-3; D might be TRBD2 (5 bases). Trimming shortened V by 2 bases and J by 7 bases, and 25 bases separated the two germline ends. This CDR3 comprises 17 residues. Germline values: CDR1 GTSNPN, CDR2 SVGIG (reference sequence). In DNA, the CDR3 is TGTGCCTGGAGTTATCGCGGGCGCCAGACCCTAGCATATACGCAGTATTTT. Its translation is CAWSYRGRQTLAYTQYF. Complete variable domain (other parts from reference TRBV30 and TRBJ2-3): SQTIHQWPATLVQPVGSPLSLECTVEGTSNPNLYWYRQAAGRGLQLLFYSVGIGQISSEVPQNLSASRPQDRQFILSSKKLLLSDSGFYLCAWSYRGRQTLAYTQYFGPGTRLTVL.

The J gene is TRBJ2-3, the V gene TRBV10-3; 8 positions match TRBD1. With 6 bases clipped from V and 0 bases from J, the junction kept 17 bases outside the gene matches. This CDR3 spans 19 amino acids. Germline assignment: CDR1 ENHRY and CDR2 SYGVKD. CDR3 region: CAIRGQGAMSQSSTDTQYF. CDR3 sequence (DNA): TGTGCCATCAGAGGCCAGGGGGCTATGTCTCAATCTAGCACAGATACGCAGTATTTT.